This T cell receptor (beta chain) emerged from a study of T cells after yellow fever vaccination. Via MiXCR, TCRdb re-called the 5' RACE reads, giving one row per CDR3 protein. The repertoire includes under 600,000 distinct CDR3 sequences, approximately 12% of them detected once, and over 13% sits in the top ten. This clonotype was recorded a few times. The clonotype was recovered from a man in his thirties or forties who received the YFV17D yellow fever vaccine. The material was PBMCs, obtained on the day of the yellow fever booster vaccination.

The CDR3 protein is CSAEGRYSNQPQHF. CDR3 nucleotide sequence: TGCAGTGCTGAGGGCAGGTATAGCAATCAGCCCCAGCATTTT. The genes are TRBV20-1 and TRBJ1-5, with D uncertain. The V and J ends lost 5 bases and 0 bases respectively, with 11 bases between them. This CDR3 contains 14 residues. Germline V gene sequence: CDR1 DFQATT, CDR2 SNEGSKA (reference sequence).